This TCR beta chain was documented in a study of blood T cell repertoires in COVID-19. J gave up 3 bases and V 2 bases, and 6 bases lay outside the gene matches. Looked up from germline, CDR1 is SNHLY and CDR2 is FYNNEI. This CDR3 is built from 15 residues. Under the authors' procedure: Scientists estimated how many nucleated cells there were by amplifying reference gene primers. The table came from immunoSEQ multiplex PCR; TCRdb's copy has only in-frame clones and leaves some out. V and J calls and clone size follow that table, whereas D and trimming were derived from the DNA. The sample includes about 160,000 clones, approximately 86% of them seen just once. Seattle researchers signed up patients amid active infection and tracked them longitudinally.

The TCR comes from a woman aged 35 to 49 with COVID-19, enrolled during active disease. Sequenced input: peripheral blood. This chain joins TRBV2 and TRBJ2-7, with TRBD1 identical over 8 bases. The CDR3 bases are TGTGCCAGCAGTGAAATTCCAGGGGGCAACTACGAGCAGTACTTC. Translated: CASSEIPGGNYEQYF.